This entry describes one T cell receptor beta chain. These data belong to a study of blood T cell repertoires in COVID-19. About the study: There were acute and convalescent COVID-19 samples, and they came from the United States, Italy and Spain.

The germline V gene encodes CDR1 KGHSH and CDR2 LQKENI. Trimming removed 2 bases from V and 0 bases from J, with 5 bases in between. The CDR3 loop spans 13 amino acids. Authors' processing steps: Reference gene primer amplification gave estimated nucleated cell counts. The table came from immunoSEQ multiplex PCR; TCRdb's copy has only in-frame clones and leaves some out. V, J and clone size reflect that table, while D and trimming were determined from the DNA. The sample shows about 300,000 clones, 89% of them seen only once. The sequence derives from a woman in her twenties or thirties with COVID-19, enrolled during active disease. V is TRBV18 and J is TRBJ2-7; unclear D gene. Sequencing was performed on peripheral blood. Here the CDR3 reads CASSPRSSYEQYF. CDR3 DNA: TGTGCCAGCTCACCAAGGAGCTCCTACGAGCAGTACTTC.